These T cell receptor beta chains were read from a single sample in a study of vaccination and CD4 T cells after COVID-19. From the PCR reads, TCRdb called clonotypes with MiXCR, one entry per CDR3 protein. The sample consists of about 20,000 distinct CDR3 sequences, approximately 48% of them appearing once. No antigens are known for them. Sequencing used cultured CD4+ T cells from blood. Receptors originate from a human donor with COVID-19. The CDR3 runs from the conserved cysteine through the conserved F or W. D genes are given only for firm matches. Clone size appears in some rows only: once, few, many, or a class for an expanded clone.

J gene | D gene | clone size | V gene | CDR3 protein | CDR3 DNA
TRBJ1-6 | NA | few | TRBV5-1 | CASRTHLGGPLHF | TGCGCCAGCCGGACCCACTTGGGCGGGCCCCTCCACTTT
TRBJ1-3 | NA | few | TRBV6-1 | CASSEQGGNTIYF | TGTGCCAGCAGTGAACAGGGGGGAAACACCATATATTTT
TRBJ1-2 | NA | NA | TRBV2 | CASRDPGTRYGYTF | TGTGCCAGCAGGGATCCAGGGACCCGCTATGGCTACACCTTC
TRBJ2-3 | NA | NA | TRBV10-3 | CATQLTDTQYF | TGTGCCACCCAGCTCACAGATACGCAGTATTTT
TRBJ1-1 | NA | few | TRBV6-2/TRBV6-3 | CASSYSYQGMNTEAFF | TGTGCCAGCAGTTACTCCTATCAGGGGATGAACACTGAAGCTTTCTTT
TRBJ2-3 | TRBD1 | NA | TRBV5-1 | CASRKIRDRAYTDTQYF | TGCGCCAGCAGAAAGATCCGGGACAGGGCGTACACAGATACGCAGTATTTT
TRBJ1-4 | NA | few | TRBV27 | CASSFPDSPLSHNEKLFF | TGTGCCAGCAGTTTTCCGGACAGCCCCCTCAGCCACAATGAAAAACTGTTTTTT
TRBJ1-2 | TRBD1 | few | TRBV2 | CASVGETAARGHGYTF | TGTGCCAGCGTGGGCGAGACGGCGGCGAGGGGGCATGGCTACACCTTC
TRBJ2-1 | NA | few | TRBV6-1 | CASNLRGGRLFF | TGTGCCAGCAATCTCAGGGGGGGGAGGTTGTTCTTC
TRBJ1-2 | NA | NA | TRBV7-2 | CASSLGRDTLYGYTF | TGTGCCAGCAGCTTAGGACGGGACACGCTCTATGGCTACACCTTC
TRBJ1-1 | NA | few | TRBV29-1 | CSALPLNTEAFF | TGCAGCGCTCTGCCCTTGAACACTGAAGCTTTCTTT
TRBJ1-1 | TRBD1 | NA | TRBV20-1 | CSAPSGTGMRNTEAFF | TGCAGTGCTCCCTCCGGGACAGGGATGAGAAACACTGAAGCTTTCTTT
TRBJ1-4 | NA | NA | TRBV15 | CATSRAAGRGEKLFF | TGTGCCACCAGCAGAGCGGCAGGGAGAGGGGAAAAACTGTTTTTT
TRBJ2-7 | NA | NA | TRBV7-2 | CASSLSEGYEQYF | TGTGCCAGCAGCTTATCGGAGGGCTACGAGCAGTACTTC
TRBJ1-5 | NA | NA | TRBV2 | CASSAISGVGNQPQHF | TGTGCCAGCAGTGCGATCTCTGGGGTCGGCAATCAGCCCCAGCATTTT
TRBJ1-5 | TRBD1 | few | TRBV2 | CASTGGTGGLEPQHF | TGTGCCAGCACAGGGGGGACAGGGGGCCTGGAGCCCCAGCATTTT
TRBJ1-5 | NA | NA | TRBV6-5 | CASSYSGYNQPQHF | TGTGCCAGCAGTTACTCTGGTTATAATCAGCCCCAGCATTTT
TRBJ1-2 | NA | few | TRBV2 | CASSEAGGGLGGYTF | TGTGCCAGCAGTGAAGCGGGGGGCGGTCTTGGCGGCTACACCTTC
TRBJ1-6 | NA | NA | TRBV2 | CASREGKSPLHF | TGTGCCAGCAGGGAGGGGAAGTCACCCCTCCACTTT
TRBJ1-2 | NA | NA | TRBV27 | CASSPRPGELVGYTF | TGTGCCAGCAGTCCCCGTCCGGGAGAACTAGTCGGCTACACCTTC
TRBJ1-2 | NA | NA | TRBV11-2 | CASSLQGHNYGYTF | TGTGCCAGCAGTTTACAGGGTCATAACTATGGCTACACCTTC
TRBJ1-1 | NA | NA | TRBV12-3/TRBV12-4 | CASRATEAFF | TGTGCCAGCAGGGCGACTGAAGCTTTCTTT
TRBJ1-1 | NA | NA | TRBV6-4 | CASSVVPGAEAFF | TGTGCCAGCAGTGTGGTCCCGGGAGCTGAAGCTTTCTTT
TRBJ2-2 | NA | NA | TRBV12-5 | CASGLGSSAGELFF | TGTGCTAGTGGTTTGGGGTCTTCGGCCGGGGAGCTGTTTTTT
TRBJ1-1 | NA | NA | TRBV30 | CAWVKGNANTEAFF | TGTGCCTGGGTCAAGGGAAATGCGAACACTGAAGCTTTCTTT
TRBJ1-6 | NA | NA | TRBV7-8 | CASSPQGGHNSPLHF | TGTGCCAGCAGCCCCCAGGGTGGGCACAATTCACCCCTCCACTTT
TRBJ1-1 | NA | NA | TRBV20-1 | CSASDTNTEAFF | TGCAGTGCTAGTGACACGAACACTGAAGCTTTCTTT
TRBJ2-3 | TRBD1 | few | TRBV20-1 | CSAPDQGANTQYF | TGCAGTGCCCCGGACCAGGGGGCGAATACGCAGTATTTT
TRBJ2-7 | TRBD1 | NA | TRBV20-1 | CSARGQGNYEQYF | TGCAGTGCTCGGGGACAGGGAAATTACGAGCAGTACTTC
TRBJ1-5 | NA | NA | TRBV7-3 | CASSAYRDQPQHF | TGTGCCAGCAGCGCCTACAGGGATCAGCCCCAGCATTTT
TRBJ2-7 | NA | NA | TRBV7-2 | CASSLLGRQYF | TGTGCCAGCAGCTTACTAGGGAGGCAGTACTTC
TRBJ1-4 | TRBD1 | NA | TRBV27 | CASSDRVRNEKLFF | TGTGCCAGCAGTGACAGGGTTAGAAATGAAAAACTGTTTTTT
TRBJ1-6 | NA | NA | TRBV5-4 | CASSLILGTLSSPLHF | TGTGCCAGCAGCCTAATTTTAGGGACACTAAGTTCACCCCTCCACTTT
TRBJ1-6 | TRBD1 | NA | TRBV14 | CASSQSEGQIDNSPLHF | TGTGCCAGCAGCCAAAGCGAGGGACAGATTGATAATTCACCCCTCCACTTT
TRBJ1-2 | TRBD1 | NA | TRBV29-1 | CSATTGTNYGYTF | TGCAGCGCCACGACAGGGACTAACTATGGCTACACCTTC